The T cell receptor (beta chain) under discussion was sequenced for a study of blood T cell repertoires in COVID-19. As for the study in general: Collection of acute and convalescent COVID-19 samples took place in the United States, Italy and Spain. The cDNA or gDNA used as material had been derived from T cells, B-cell-depleted T cells, or PBMCs.

In the authors' workflow: Using reference gene primer amplification, nucleated cell counts were estimated. Clones were read by immunoSEQ multiplex PCR, and TCRdb kept only the in-frame ones, dropping some. V and J calls and clone size are as listed in that table; D and trimming were resolved from the DNA. The table includes 100,000 to 150,000 clones, 90% detected once. V gave up 2 bases and J gave up 4 bases, with 12 bases separating them. The V gene's germline CDR1 is SGHAT and CDR2 FQNNGV. The CDR3 has 15 residues. The rearrangement links TRBV11-2 to TRBJ1-3; possibly TRBD1 for D (5 bases). The specimen was peripheral blood. This receptor was identified in a woman in her sixties with COVID-19, enrolled during active disease. CDR3 bases: TGTGCCAGCAGCTTAAAGGGACTGCAGGGAAACACCATATATTTT. Its translation: CASSLKGLQGNTIYF.